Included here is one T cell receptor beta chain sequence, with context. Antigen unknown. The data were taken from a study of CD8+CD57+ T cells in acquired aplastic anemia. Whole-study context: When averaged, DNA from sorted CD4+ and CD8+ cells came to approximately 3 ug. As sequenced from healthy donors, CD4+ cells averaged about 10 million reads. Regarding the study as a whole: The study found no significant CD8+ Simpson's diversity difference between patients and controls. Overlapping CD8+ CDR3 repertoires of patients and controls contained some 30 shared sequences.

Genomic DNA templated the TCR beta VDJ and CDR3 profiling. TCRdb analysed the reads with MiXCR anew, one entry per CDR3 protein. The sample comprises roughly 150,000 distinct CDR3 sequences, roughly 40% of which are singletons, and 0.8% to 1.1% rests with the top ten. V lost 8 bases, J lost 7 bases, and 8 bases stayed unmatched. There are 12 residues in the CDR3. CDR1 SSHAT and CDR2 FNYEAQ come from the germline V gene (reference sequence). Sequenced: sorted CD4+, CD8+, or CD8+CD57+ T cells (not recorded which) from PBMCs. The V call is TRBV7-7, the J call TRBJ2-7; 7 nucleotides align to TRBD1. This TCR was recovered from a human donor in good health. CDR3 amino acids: CASRGTVREQYF. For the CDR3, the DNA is TGTGCCAGCCGTGGGACAGTAAGAGAGCAGTACTTC. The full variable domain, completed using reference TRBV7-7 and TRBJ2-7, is GAGVSQSPRYKVTKRGQDVTLRCDPISSHATLYWYQQALGQGPEFLTYFNYEAQPDKSGLPSDRFSAERPEGSISTLTIQRTEQRDSAMYRCASRGTVREQYFGPGTRLTVT.